The clone carrying this TCR beta chain was counted once. This sample is drawn from a study of long-term antiretroviral therapy in people with HIV. They ran version v3.0 of the immunoSEQ assay at survey level. The repertoire was sequenced with immunoSEQ multiplex PCR; TCRdb's copy has only in-frame clones and lacks some. The profile shows approximately 28,000 clones, roughly 96% of them singletons. Trimming at V came to 5 bases and at J to 0 bases, leaving 5 bases not matched to a gene. The CDR3 sequence is 17 residues long. Germline loops: CDR1 SGHVS, CDR2 FNYEAQ. This receptor was obtained from a man aged 25 to 40 with HIV. The chain joins TRBV7-6 to TRBJ2-6, with TRBD1 identical over 9 bases. Sequencing used unsorted PBMCs, obtained 5.3 years after starting antiretroviral therapy. Here the CDR3 DNA reads TGTGCCAGCAGCCCCGGACAGGGGACCTCTGGGGCCAACGTCCTGACTTTC. Translated, it gives CASSPGQGTSGANVLTF.